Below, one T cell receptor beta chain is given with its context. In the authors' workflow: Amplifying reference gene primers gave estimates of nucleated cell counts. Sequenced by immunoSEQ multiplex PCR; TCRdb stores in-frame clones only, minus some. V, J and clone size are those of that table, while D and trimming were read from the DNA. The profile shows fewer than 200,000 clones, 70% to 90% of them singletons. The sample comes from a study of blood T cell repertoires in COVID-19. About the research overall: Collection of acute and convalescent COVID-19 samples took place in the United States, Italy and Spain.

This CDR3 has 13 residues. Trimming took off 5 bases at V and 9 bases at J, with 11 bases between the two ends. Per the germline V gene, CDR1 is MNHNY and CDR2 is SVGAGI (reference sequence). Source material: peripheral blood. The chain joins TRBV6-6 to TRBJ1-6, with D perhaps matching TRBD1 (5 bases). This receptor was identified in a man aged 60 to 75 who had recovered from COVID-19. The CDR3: CASSVQGASPLHF. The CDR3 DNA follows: TGTGCCAGCAGTGTGCAGGGCGCTTCACCCCTCCACTTT.